This TCR beta chain was documented in a study of post-analysis software for immune sequencing data. Study information: There were relapsing-remitting, secondary progressive and progressive-relapsing multiple sclerosis among the disease courses included.

Trimming removed 2 bases from V and 9 bases from J; junction bases left unmatched: 8. The CDR3 totals 16 residues. Per the germline V gene, CDR1 is MNHNS and CDR2 is SASEGT. Researchers reported that TCR beta cDNA libraries carried unique molecular identifiers. TCRdb ran MiXCR on the PCR reads and lists one entry per CDR3 protein. The sample carries approximately 690,000 distinct CDR3 sequences, 59% recorded once. On this clonotype: The antigen is undetermined.

Overall study findings and caveats: In patients, about 5 TRBV segments were more frequent than in controls, with TRBV5-6, TRBV5-1 and TRBV20-1 among them. Multiple sclerosis patients showed significantly lower normalized Chao1 diversity than controls did.

The sample comprised blood. This TCR was recovered from a girl aged 2 to 9 with multiple sclerosis. The chain is built from TRBV6-1 and TRBJ2-1, with TRBD2 identical over 12 bases. CDR3 bases: TGTGCCAGCAGTGAACCCGCTAGCGGGAGGGTTAGTGAGCAGTTCTTC. Residues: CASSEPASGRVSEQFF.